This T cell receptor (beta chain) came from a study of T cells in localized non-small cell lung cancer (dated by TCRdb to 2020 to 2022). Describing the broader study: T cell repertoires of approximately 250 early-stage NSCLC patients were analyzed, with tumors being compared against uninvolved tumor-adjacent lungs. The cohort was made up of 236 treatment-naive NSCLC patients whose localized lung tumors had been resected. The mean age of the NSCLC patients was under 70 years, with approximately 130 men and 110 or so women. What the work shows at the level of the full study, not this receptor alone: A median of around 60 of the top 100 tumor clones turned up in the paired uninvolved adjacent lung, and 25 to 35 of those clones also ranked among the top 100 of that same adjacent lung. Uninvolved tumor-adjacent lung showed the highest T cell clonality, higher than tumor, which suggests more focused antigenic responses in the uninvolved tumor-adjacent lung. Because multi-region tumor sequencing was not done, intratumor heterogeneity could not be ruled out. Because the study design was exploratory, TCR variables were selected using unadjusted p-values without false-discovery rate correction. Higher T cell density in blood was associated with longer overall survival, whereas higher clonality in adjacent lung was associated with shorter survival.

The CDR3 runs 16 amino acids, cysteine and phenylalanine included. Just the 48-base CDR3 DNA is kept, in frame starting at base 1. Reading the germline V gene gives CDR1 MNHNS and CDR2 SASEGT. A distance of 17 bases separates the germline ends of V and J, which lose 2 bases and 4 bases respectively. The immunoSEQ Assay was used to sequence TCR beta CDR3 regions from DNA. The authors' analysis ran thus. T cell density was computed as TCR beta template counts normalized to usable DNA estimated by amplifying housekeeping genes. Richness was estimated using the preseqR package, with extrapolation to 400,000 templates for PBMC samples and to 120,000 templates for tissue samples. Clonality was calculated as one minus Pielou's evenness. Tissue-enriched TCRs were identified by differential abundance testing using productive amino-acid clonotypes, minimum total count 5 and alpha 0.1. Repertoire overlap between compartments was quantified with the Jaccard Index and Morisita Overlap Index. TCR beta CDR3s were clustered by GLIPH together with public tetramer-defined viral CDR3s, and at least three viral sequences plus V-gene enrichment were required for viral motifs. This immuneACCESS table, as held by TCRdb, lists in-frame sequences with V and J called but not all clones. Of the missing ones, under half trace to an unresolved V gene in checked studies; the others have no known cause. D and trimming were read from the DNA, whereas the V and J calls and clone size are those reported in that table. The sample table records some 71,000 clones; 84% of these occur just once. Around an eighth of the sample comes from the top ten.

As for this clone: It has no known antigen specificity. Nothing much larger sits one base from this clone, and base qualities are not available.

At diagnosis, tumor, uninvolved tumor-adjacent lung and peripheral blood were collected and then preserved as a mix of FFPE and fresh-frozen material. Blood samples were analyzed as peripheral blood mononuclear cells for TCR repertoire profiling. The receptor chain draws on TRBV6-1 and TRBJ1-1, with a weak D call of TRBD1 (5 bases match). The sequenced sample was peripheral blood, obtained before any cancer treatment. The clonotype comes from a female donor at least 60 years old with stage I lung adenocarcinoma. The CDR3 here reads CASSESAGGFFTEAFF. The DNA sequence follows: TGTGCCAGCAGTGAATCAGCTGGGGGATTTTTCACTGAAGCTTTCTTT.